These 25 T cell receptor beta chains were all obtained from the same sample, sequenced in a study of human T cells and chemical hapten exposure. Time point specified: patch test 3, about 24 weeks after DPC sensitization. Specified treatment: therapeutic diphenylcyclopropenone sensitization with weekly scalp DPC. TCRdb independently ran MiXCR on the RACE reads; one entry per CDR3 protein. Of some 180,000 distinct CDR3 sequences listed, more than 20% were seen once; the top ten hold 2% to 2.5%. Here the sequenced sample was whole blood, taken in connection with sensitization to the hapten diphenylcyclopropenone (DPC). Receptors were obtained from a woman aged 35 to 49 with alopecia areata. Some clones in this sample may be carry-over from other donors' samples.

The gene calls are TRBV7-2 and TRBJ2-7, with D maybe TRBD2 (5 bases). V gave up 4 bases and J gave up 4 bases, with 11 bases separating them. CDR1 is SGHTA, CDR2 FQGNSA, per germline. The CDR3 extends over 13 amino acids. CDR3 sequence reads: CASSSATRYEQYF. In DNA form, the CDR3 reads TGTGCCAGCAGCTCAGCTACTAGGTACGAGCAGTACTTC.

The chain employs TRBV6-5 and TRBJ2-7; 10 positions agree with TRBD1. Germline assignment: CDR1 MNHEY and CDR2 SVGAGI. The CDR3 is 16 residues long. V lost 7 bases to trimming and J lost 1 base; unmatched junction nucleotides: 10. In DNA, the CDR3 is TGTGCCAGCACCAAACCCGGGACAGGGGCTTCCTACGAGCAGTACTTC. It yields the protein CASTKPGTGASYEQYF.

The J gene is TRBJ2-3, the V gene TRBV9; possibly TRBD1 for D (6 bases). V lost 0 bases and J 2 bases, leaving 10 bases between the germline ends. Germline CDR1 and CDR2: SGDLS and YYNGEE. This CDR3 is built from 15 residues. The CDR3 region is CASSVAAGDTDTQYF. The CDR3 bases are TGTGCCAGCAGCGTAGCGGCAGGGGACACAGATACGCAGTATTTT.

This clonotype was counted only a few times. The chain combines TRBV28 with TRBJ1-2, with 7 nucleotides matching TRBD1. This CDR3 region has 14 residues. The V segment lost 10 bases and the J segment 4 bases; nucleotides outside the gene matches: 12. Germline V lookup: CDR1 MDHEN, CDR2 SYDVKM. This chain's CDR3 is CATIRGQRSYGYTF. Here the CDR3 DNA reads TGTGCCACGATCCGGGGACAGAGGAGCTATGGCTACACCTTC.

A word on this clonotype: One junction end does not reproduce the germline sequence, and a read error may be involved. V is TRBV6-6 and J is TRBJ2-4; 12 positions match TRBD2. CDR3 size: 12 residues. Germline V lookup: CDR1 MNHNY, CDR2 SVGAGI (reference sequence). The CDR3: CASSHWASGGDF. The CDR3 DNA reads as TGTGCCAGCAGCCACTGGGCTAGCGGGGGGGACTTC.

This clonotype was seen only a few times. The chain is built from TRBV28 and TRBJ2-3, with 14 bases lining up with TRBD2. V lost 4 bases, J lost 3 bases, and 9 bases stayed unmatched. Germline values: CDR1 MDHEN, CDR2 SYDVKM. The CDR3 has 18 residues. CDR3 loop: CASSSTWTSGRMTDTQYF. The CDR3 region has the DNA TGTGCCAGCAGTTCAACCTGGACTAGCGGGAGGATGACAGATACGCAGTATTTT.

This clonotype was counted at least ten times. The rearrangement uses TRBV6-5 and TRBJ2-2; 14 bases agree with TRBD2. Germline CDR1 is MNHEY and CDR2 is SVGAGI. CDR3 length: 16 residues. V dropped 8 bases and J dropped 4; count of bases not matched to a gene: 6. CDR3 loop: CASLPTSGRATGELFF. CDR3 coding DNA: TGTGCCAGCCTACCGACTAGCGGGAGGGCCACCGGGGAGCTGTTTTTT.

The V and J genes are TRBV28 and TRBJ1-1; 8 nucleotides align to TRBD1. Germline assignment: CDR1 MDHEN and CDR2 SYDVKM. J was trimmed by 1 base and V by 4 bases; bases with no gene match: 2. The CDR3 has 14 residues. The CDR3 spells CASSWGTGNTEAFF. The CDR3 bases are TGTGCCAGCAGTTGGGGGACAGGGAACACTGAAGCTTTCTTT. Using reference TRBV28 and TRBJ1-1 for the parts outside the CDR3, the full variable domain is DVKVTQSSRYLVKRTGEKVFLECVQDMDHENMFWYRQDPGLGLRLIYFSYDVKMKEKGDIPEGYSVSREKKERFSLILESASTNQTSMYLCASSWGTGNTEAFFGQGTRLTVV.

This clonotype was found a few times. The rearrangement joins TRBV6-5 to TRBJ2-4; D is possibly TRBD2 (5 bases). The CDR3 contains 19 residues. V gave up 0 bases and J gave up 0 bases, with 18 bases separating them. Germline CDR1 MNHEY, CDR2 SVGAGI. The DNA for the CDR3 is TGTGCCAGCAGTTACTCGAGTATGTCCGGGATCGCAGCCAAAAACATTCAGTACTTC. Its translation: CASSYSSMSGIAAKNIQYF.

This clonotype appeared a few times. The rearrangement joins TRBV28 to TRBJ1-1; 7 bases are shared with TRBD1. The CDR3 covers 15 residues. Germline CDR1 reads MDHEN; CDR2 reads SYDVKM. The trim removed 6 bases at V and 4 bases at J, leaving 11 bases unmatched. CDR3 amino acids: CASRVGQGGTTEAFF. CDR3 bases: TGTGCCAGCAGGGTCGGTCAGGGGGGGACCACTGAAGCTTTCTTT.

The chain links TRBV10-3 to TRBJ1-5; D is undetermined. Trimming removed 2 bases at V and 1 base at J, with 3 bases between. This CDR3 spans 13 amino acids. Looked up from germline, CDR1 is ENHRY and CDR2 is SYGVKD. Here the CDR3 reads CAISEGSNQPQHF. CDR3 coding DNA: TGTGCCATCAGTGAGGGGAGCAATCAGCCCCAGCATTTT.

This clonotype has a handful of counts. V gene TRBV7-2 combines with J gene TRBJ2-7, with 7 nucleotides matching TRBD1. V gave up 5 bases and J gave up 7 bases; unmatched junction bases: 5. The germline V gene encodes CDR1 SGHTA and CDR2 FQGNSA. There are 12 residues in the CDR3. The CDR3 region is CASSTQDREQYF. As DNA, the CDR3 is TGTGCCAGCAGCACACAGGACAGGGAGCAGTACTTC.

CDR3 sequence: CASSAGQHNEQFF. The DNA of the CDR3 is TGTGCCAGCAGTGCGGGACAGCACAATGAGCAGTTCTTC. The chain joins TRBV6-4 to TRBJ2-1; TRBD1 matches at 7 bases. The V segment lost 4 bases and the J segment 5 bases; nucleotides outside the gene matches: 2. Looked up from germline, CDR1 is MRHNA and CDR2 is SNTAGT. CDR3 size: 13 residues.

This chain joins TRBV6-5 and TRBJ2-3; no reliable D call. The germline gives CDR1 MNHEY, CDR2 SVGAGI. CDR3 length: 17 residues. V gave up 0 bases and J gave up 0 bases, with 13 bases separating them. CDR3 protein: CASSYSIDRTSTDTQYF. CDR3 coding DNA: TGTGCCAGCAGTTACTCGATAGACCGAACTAGCACAGATACGCAGTATTTT.

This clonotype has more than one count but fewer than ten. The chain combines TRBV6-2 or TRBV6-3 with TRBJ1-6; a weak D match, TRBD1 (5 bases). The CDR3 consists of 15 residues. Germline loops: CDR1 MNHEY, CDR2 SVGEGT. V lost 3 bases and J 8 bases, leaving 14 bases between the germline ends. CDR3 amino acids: CASSYQKGPYSPLHF. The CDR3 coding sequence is TGTGCCAGCAGTTATCAAAAGGGACCTTATTCACCCCTCCACTTT.

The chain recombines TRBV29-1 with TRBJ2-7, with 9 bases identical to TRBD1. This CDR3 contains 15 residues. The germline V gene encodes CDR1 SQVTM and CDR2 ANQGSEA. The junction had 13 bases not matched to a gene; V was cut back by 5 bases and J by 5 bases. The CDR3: CSVYFEGQGFNEQYF. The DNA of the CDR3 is TGCAGCGTTTACTTTGAGGGACAGGGTTTTAACGAGCAGTACTTC.

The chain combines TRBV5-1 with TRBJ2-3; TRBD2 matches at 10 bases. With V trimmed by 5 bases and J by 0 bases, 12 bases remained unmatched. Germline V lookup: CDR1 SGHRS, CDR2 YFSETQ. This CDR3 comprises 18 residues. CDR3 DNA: TGCGCCAGCAGTCGAACTCCAGCGGGAGGGACAAGCACAGATACGCAGTATTTT. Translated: CASSRTPAGGTSTDTQYF.

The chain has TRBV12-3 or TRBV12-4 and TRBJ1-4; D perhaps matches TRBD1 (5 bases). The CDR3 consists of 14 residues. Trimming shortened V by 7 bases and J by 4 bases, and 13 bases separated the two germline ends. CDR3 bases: TGTGCCAGCACCCCGGGGCAGGGTAATGAAAAACTGTTTTTT. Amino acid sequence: CASTPGQGNEKLFF.

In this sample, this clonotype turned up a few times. CDR3 protein: CASSVTLTPYNEQFF. CDR3 nucleotide sequence: TGTGCCAGCAGCGTAACTCTTACCCCCTACAATGAGCAGTTCTTC. The chain recombines TRBV9 with TRBJ2-1; no reliable D call. Germline assignment: CDR1 SGDLS and CDR2 YYNGEE. The length of the CDR3 is 15 residues. Trimming left V 1 base short and J 2 bases short, with 10 bases between.

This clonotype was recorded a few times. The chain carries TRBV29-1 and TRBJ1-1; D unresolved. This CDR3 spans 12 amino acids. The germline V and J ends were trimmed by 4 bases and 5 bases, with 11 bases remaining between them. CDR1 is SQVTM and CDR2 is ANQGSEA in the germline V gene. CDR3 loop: CSVVSGRTEAFF. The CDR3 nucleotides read TGCAGCGTTGTCTCGGGAAGGACTGAAGCTTTCTTT.

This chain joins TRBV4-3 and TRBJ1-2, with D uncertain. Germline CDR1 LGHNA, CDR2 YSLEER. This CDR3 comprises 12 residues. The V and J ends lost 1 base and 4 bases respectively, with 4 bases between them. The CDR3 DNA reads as TGCGCCAGCAGCCAAGGTGTCTATGGCTACACCTTC. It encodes CASSQGVYGYTF.

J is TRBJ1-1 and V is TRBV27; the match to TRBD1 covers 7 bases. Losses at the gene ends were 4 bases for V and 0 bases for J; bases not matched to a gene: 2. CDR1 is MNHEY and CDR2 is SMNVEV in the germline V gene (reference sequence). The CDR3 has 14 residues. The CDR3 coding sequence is TGTGCCAGCAGTTGGGGACAGCTGAACACTGAAGCTTTCTTT. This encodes CASSWGQLNTEAFF.

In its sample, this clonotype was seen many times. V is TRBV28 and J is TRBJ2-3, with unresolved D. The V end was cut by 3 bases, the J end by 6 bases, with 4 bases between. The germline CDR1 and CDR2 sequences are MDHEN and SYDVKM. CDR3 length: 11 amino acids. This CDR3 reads CASSFGDTQYF. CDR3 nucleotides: TGTGCCAGCAGTTTTGGGGATACGCAGTATTTT.

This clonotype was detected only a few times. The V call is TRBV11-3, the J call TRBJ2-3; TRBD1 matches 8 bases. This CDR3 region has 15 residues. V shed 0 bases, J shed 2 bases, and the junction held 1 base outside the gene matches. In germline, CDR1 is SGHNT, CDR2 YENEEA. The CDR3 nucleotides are TGTGCCAGCAGCTTAGACCAGGGGGCCACAGATACGCAGTATTTT. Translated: CASSLDQGATDTQYF.

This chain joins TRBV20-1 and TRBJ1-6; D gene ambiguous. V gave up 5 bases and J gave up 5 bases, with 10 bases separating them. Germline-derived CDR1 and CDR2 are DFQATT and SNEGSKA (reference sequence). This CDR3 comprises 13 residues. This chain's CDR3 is CSAEKINNSPLHF. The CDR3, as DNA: TGCAGTGCTGAGAAGATAAATAATTCACCCCTCCACTTT.